The 11 T cell receptor beta chains presented below share a single source sample, sequenced in a study of blood T cell repertoires in COVID-19. Using immunoSEQ multiplex PCR, the repertoire was profiled, and TCRdb retains in-frame clones only, with some absent. The sample carries around 68,000 clones, around 86% recorded once. The source material was peripheral blood. The receptors come from a middle-aged man with COVID-19, enrolled during active disease.

V and J are TRBV7-9 and TRBJ1-1; no definite D call. Trimming left V 2 bases short and J 5 bases short, with 6 bases between. From germline, CDR1 is SEHNR and CDR2 FQNEAQ (reference sequence). The CDR3 has 12 residues. The CDR3 loop is CASSLSGTEAFF. The CDR3 nucleotides read TGTGCCAGCAGCTTATCAGGAACTGAAGCTTTCTTT.

This clone was recorded a few times. CDR3 DNA: TGTGCCAGCAAAGGCGGGGGGCCAACCACCGGGGAGCTGTTTTTT. This encodes CASKGGGPTTGELFF. The chain uses TRBV9 and TRBJ2-2, with TRBD2 matching 8 bases. The CDR3 runs 15 residues. Looked up from germline, CDR1 is SGDLS and CDR2 is YYNGEE. With 6 bases clipped from V and 4 bases from J, the junction kept 8 bases outside the gene matches.

This clone was observed a handful of times. The chain uses TRBV2 and TRBJ1-3; possibly TRBD1 for D (5 bases). This CDR3 is 15 amino acids long. V lost 6 bases and J lost 0, with 12 bases in between. Per germline, CDR1 SNHLY and CDR2 FYNNEI. The DNA for the CDR3 is TGTGCCAGCAGAAAGGACACAGGCTCTGGAAACACCATATATTTT. Protein product: CASRKDTGSGNTIYF.

This clone was counted a single time. The chain is built from TRBV10-3 and TRBJ2-1, with TRBD1 identical over 9 bases. Germline values: CDR1 ENHRY, CDR2 SYGVKD. The CDR3 consists of 14 residues. The V gene end was trimmed by 5 bases and the J gene end by 5 bases; junction bases not matched to a gene: 4. CDR3 sequence reads: CAISPGQGDNEQFF. The CDR3, as DNA: TGTGCCATCAGTCCGGGACAGGGAGACAATGAGCAGTTCTTC.

The V and J genes are TRBV12-5 and TRBJ2-1, with 8 bases identical to TRBD2. V lost 3 bases and J lost 8; bases outside the gene matches: 6. The CDR3 is made up of 14 amino acids. Per the germline V gene, CDR1 is LGHNT and CDR2 is FRNRAP. The CDR3 DNA follows: TGTGCTAGTGGTTTCGGTAGCGGGGCGTATGAGCAGTTCTTC. Translated: CASGFGSGAYEQFF.

CDR3 residues: CASSRRLAGGSTDTQYF. DNA of the CDR3: TGTGCCAGCAGCCGCAGACTAGCGGGGGGGTCCACAGATACGCAGTATTTT. The rearrangement joins TRBV3-1 (or the pseudogene TRBV3-2) to TRBJ2-3, with 14 bases aligning to TRBD2. J gave up 2 bases and V 4 bases, and 5 bases lay outside the gene matches. CDR1 LGHDT and CDR2 YNNKEL come from the germline V gene (reference sequence). The CDR3 has 17 residues.

This clone was seen just once. The chain has TRBV19 and TRBJ2-5; TRBD2 agrees at 12 bases. J was trimmed by 2 bases and V by 0 bases; bases with no gene match: 4. Germline V gives CDR1 LNHDA, CDR2 SQIVND (reference sequence). The CDR3 totals 17 residues. CDR3 amino acids: CASSIEPLAGGQETQYF. The CDR3 DNA sequence: TGTGCCAGTAGTATAGAACCCCTAGCGGGGGGGCAAGAGACCCAGTACTTC.

The chain carries TRBV5-4 and TRBJ2-5, with 8 bases that match TRBD2. The CDR3 contains 13 residues. Germline V gene lookup returns CDR1 SGHNT and CDR2 YYREEE (reference sequence). V lost 4 bases, J lost 4 bases, and 3 bases stayed unmatched. The CDR3 DNA follows: TGTGCCAGCAGCCCTGGACTAGCAGAGACCCAGTACTTC. As protein: CASSPGLAETQYF.

The chain employs TRBV5-5 and TRBJ1-2; possibly TRBD1 for D (5 bases). The CDR3 covers 12 residues. Germline V gene lookup returns CDR1 SGHKS and CDR2 YYEKEE (reference sequence). V lost 5 bases, J lost 3 bases, and 8 bases lay in between. This CDR3 is CASRDTDYGYTF. CDR3 nucleotides: TGTGCCAGCAGGGACACAGACTATGGCTACACCTTC. Variable domain in full (rest from reference TRBV5-5 and TRBJ1-2): DAGVTQSPTHLIKTRGQQVTLRCSPISGHKSVSWYQQVLGQGPQFIFQYYEKEERGRGNFPDRFSARQFPNYSSELNVNALLLGDSALYLCASRDTDYGYTFGSGTRLTVV.

The chain carries TRBV3-1 (or the pseudogene TRBV3-2) and TRBJ2-5; D is unclear. Per germline, CDR1 LGHDT and CDR2 YNNKEL (reference sequence). V shed 3 bases and J shed 1 base, with 6 bases lying between them. The CDR3 is made up of 13 amino acids. CDR3 DNA: TGTGCCAGCAGCCAGACTCTCCAAGAGACCCAGTACTTC. It codes for CASSQTLQETQYF.

This chain uses TRBV19 with TRBJ1-5, with 12 bases that match TRBD1. The CDR3 loop spans 17 amino acids. The V gene's germline CDR1 is LNHDA and CDR2 SQIVND (reference sequence). V was clipped by 5 bases and J by 2 bases; unmatched bases: 7. CDR3 in DNA: TGTGCCAGTAGTTCCCGGGACAGGGGGCGAGGCAATCAGCCCCAGCATTTT. It specifies CASSSRDRGRGNQPQHF.